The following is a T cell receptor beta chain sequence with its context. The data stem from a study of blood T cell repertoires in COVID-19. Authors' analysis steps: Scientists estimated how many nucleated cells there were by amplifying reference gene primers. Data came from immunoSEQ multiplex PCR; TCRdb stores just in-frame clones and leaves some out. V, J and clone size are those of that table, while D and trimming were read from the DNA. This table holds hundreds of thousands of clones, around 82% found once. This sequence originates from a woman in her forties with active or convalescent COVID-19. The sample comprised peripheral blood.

The CDR3 reads CASSVEVEGNYGYTF. CDR3 DNA: TGTGCCAGCAGCGTAGAGGTGGAGGGAAACTATGGCTACACCTTC. This rearrangement joins TRBV9 to TRBJ1-2; D gene unclear. V shed 0 bases and J shed 2 bases, with 11 bases lying between them. Germline V gene lookup returns CDR1 SGDLS and CDR2 YYNGEE. The CDR3 is 15 residues long.